The 27 T cell receptor beta chains below come from one sample, sequenced in a study of blood T cell repertoires in COVID-19. Sequencing used immunoSEQ multiplex PCR; TCRdb keeps in-frame clones, though not all of them. Of 150,000 to 200,000 clones detected, 75% to 90% appear once; the ten largest clones hold around 8%. The material sequenced was peripheral blood. These receptors all come from a woman between 55 and 75 years old with acute or convalescent COVID-19.

The chain couples TRBV10-3 to TRBJ2-5; D perhaps matches TRBD2 (6 bases). V gave up 0 bases and J gave up 5 bases, with 16 bases separating them. This CDR3 contains 16 residues. Germline V gene data show CDR1 as ENHRY and CDR2 as SYGVKD. The CDR3 sequence: CAISESRTGVDETQYF. CDR3 nucleotides: TGTGCCATCAGTGAGTCGAGAACGGGAGTGGATGAGACCCAGTACTTC.

In regard to this clone: Other DNA variants within this sample encode the same CDR3. The chain links TRBV27 to TRBJ2-5, with D possibly being TRBD2 (5 bases). Germline loops: CDR1 MNHEY, CDR2 SMNVEV (reference sequence). Trimming stripped 3 bases from V and 2 bases from J, with 7 bases between. This CDR3 contains 13 residues. CDR3 coding DNA: TGTGCCAGCAGTTTCGGAGGACAAGAGACCCAGTACTTC. Its protein is CASSFGGQETQYF.

The chain couples TRBV11-2 to TRBJ2-1; D is unclear. Between the trimmed V and J ends, which lost 5 bases and 0 bases, there was a span of 14 bases. The CDR3 sequence is 16 residues long. Germline V gene lookup returns CDR1 SGHAT and CDR2 FQNNGV. CDR3 sequence reads: CASSVGVLSSYNEQFF. Written as DNA, the CDR3 is TGTGCCAGCAGCGTGGGCGTGCTGAGCTCCTACAATGAGCAGTTCTTC.

The V call is TRBV5-1, the J call TRBJ2-2; D gene uncertain. Germline loops: CDR1 SGHRS, CDR2 YFSETQ. This CDR3 is 13 amino acids long. The V end lost 0 bases, the J end lost 6 bases, and 6 bases lay between the germline ends. For the CDR3, the DNA is TGCGCCAGCAGCTTGGGGAGTCCCGGGGAGCTGTTTTTT. This sequence encodes CASSLGSPGELFF. Complete variable domain (other parts from reference TRBV5-1 and TRBJ2-2): KAGVTQTPRYLIKTRGQQVTLSCSPISGHRSVSWYQQTPGQGLQFLFEYFSETQRNKGNFPGRFSGRQFSNSRSEMNVSTLELGDSALYLCASSLGSPGELFFGEGSRLTVL.

This rearrangement joins TRBV30 to TRBJ2-3; a possible D gene is TRBD1 (7 bases). V was clipped by 8 bases and J by 3 bases, with 18 bases between them. This CDR3 is built from 14 residues. The germline V gene has CDR1 GTSNPN and CDR2 SVGIG (reference sequence). As DNA, the CDR3 is TGTGCCCGGGCAGGGGGAGGAGGGACAGATACGCAGTATTTT. This sequence encodes CARAGGGGTDTQYF.

This chain uses TRBV29-1 with TRBJ2-3; D is unclear. Germline V CDR1 and CDR2: SQVTM, ANQGSEA. The V gene lost 5 bases and the J gene lost 2 bases, with 8 bases spanning the gap. This CDR3 is 12 amino acids long. The CDR3: CSVYINTDTQYF. The CDR3 coding sequence is TGCAGCGTTTACATAAACACAGATACGCAGTATTTT.

The rearrangement uses TRBV5-1 and TRBJ1-2; 7 nucleotides line up with TRBD1. V trimming: 4 bases; J trimming: 5 bases; junction bases outside the gene matches: 8. The germline V gene has CDR1 SGHRS and CDR2 YFSETQ. The CDR3 totals 14 residues. The CDR3 DNA reads as TGCGCCAGCAGCCGGGGACAGCAGAGTTATGGCTACACCTTC. It encodes CASSRGQQSYGYTF.

The rearrangement links TRBV5-1 to TRBJ2-7; 7 bases are a match to TRBD1. Germline V lookup: CDR1 SGHRS, CDR2 YFSETQ. The CDR3 covers 13 residues. With 3 bases clipped from V and 4 bases from J, the junction kept 4 bases outside the gene matches. The CDR3 region has the DNA TGCGCCAGCAGCTCGGGACAGTTATACGAGCAGTACTTC. Amino acids: CASSSGQLYEQYF. The entire variable domain, with the rest obtained from reference TRBV5-1 and TRBJ2-7, is as follows: KAGVTQTPRYLIKTRGQQVTLSCSPISGHRSVSWYQQTPGQGLQFLFEYFSETQRNKGNFPGRFSGRQFSNSRSEMNVSTLELGDSALYLCASSSGQLYEQYFGPGTRLTVT.

The genes are TRBV7-2 and TRBJ2-7, with 8 bases identical to TRBD1. Losses at the gene ends were 7 bases for V and 2 bases for J; bases not matched to a gene: 7. The CDR3 has 14 residues. Germline CDR1 SGHTA, CDR2 FQGNSA. The CDR3 nucleotides are TGTGCCAGCATCCCCGGGACAGGAGCCTACGAGCAGTACTTC. The encoded protein is CASIPGTGAYEQYF.

The V call is TRBV12-5, the J call TRBJ2-1, with D perhaps matching TRBD1 (5 bases). V dropped 8 bases and J dropped 0 bases, with 8 bases sitting between them. Per germline, CDR1 LGHNT and CDR2 FRNRAP. This CDR3 is built from 13 residues. The CDR3 coding sequence is TGTGCTAGTCAGGGAATCTCCTACAATGAGCAGTTCTTC. It codes for CASQGISYNEQFF.

In this sample, this clone turned up once. The chain employs TRBV19 and TRBJ1-2, with D unclear. The V gene lost 5 bases and the J gene lost 8 bases, with 15 bases spanning the gap. The CDR3 is 13 amino acids. Germline CDR1 and CDR2: LNHDA and SQIVND (reference sequence). CDR3 coding DNA: TGTGCCAGTAGTGCCCCTCATGGCGGAGGCTACACCTTC. This translates into CASSAPHGGGYTF.

For this clone: The junction departs from germline at one end; a sequencing error may be responsible. The chain's CDR3 is CASSSLDRGRGFRF. The CDR3 DNA is TGTGCCAGCAGCTCCCTCGACAGGGGAAGGGGATTCCGTTTC. The rearrangement uses TRBV7-9 and TRBJ1-2; 8 bases match TRBD1. Germline V gene sequence: CDR1 SEHNR, CDR2 FQNEAQ (reference sequence). The CDR3 contains 14 residues.

In its sample, this clone was seen a few times. This CDR3 is CASLPSGRYYEQYF. CDR3 nucleotides: TGTGCCAGCCTCCCCAGCGGGAGGTACTACGAGCAGTACTTC. The chain carries TRBV28 and TRBJ2-7; 9 bases fit TRBD2. The CDR3 loop spans 14 amino acids. Germline CDR1 reads MDHEN; CDR2 reads SYDVKM. The junction had 8 bases not matched to a gene; V was cut back by 8 bases and J by 3 bases.

This rearrangement joins TRBV6-5 to TRBJ1-1; TRBD1 aligns across 7 bases. The germline V gene has CDR1 MNHEY and CDR2 SVGAGI. The trim removed 3 bases at V and 10 bases at J, leaving 11 bases unmatched. The CDR3 has 14 amino acids. The CDR3: CASSYTDRPGVAFF. Written as DNA, the CDR3 is TGTGCCAGCAGTTATACGGACAGGCCGGGGGTAGCTTTCTTT.

This chain uses TRBV7-3 with TRBJ2-3, with 10 bases aligning to TRBD2. V lost 2 bases, J lost 4 bases, and 9 bases stayed unmatched. Germline values: CDR1 SGHTA, CDR2 FQGTGA. The CDR3 runs to 17 residues. The CDR3 is CASSLSGLAAGPDTQYF. DNA for the CDR3: TGTGCCAGCAGCTTATCTGGACTAGCGGCGGGGCCAGATACGCAGTATTTT.

The CDR3 nucleotides read TGCACCAGCAGCCAAGGGGGACAGGCTGCGAACACCGGGGAGCTGTTTTTT. It translates to CTSSQGGQAANTGELFF. V usage is TRBV1 and J usage is TRBJ2-2; TRBD1, the D gene given by the table, was not confirmed from the DNA. TRBV1 is described as a pseudogene. CDR3 length: 17 residues.

The chain is built from TRBV19 and TRBJ1-2, with D possibly being TRBD1 (6 bases). The CDR3 has 15 residues. The germline V gene has CDR1 LNHDA and CDR2 SQIVND (reference sequence). Trimming pared 6 bases from V and 0 bases from J, leaving 14 bases between. The CDR3 region has the DNA TGTGCCAGTAGCTCCGGACAGAGAGCTAACTATGGCTACACCTTC. Its protein is CASSSGQRANYGYTF.

J is TRBJ1-5 and V is TRBV7-8, with a possible D match to TRBD1 (5 bases). The germline gives CDR1 SGHVS, CDR2 FQNEAQ. Trimming removed 3 bases at V and 7 bases at J, with 16 bases between. The CDR3 runs 15 residues. CDR3 region: CASSFSPGAGQPQHF. The CDR3 region has the DNA TGTGCCAGCAGCTTTTCCCCGGGCGCAGGGCAGCCCCAGCATTTT. Supplemented by reference TRBV7-8 and TRBJ1-5, the full variable domain reads GAGVSQSPRYKVAKRGQDVALRCDPISGHVSLFWYQQALGQGPEFLTYFQNEAQLDKSGLPSDRFFAERPEGSVSTLKIQRTQQEDSAVYLCASSFSPGAGQPQHFGDGTRLSIL.

The chain employs TRBV4-1 and TRBJ1-1, with a possible D match to TRBD1 (6 bases). Germline CDR1 is MGHRA and CDR2 is YSYEKL. This CDR3 is 15 amino acids long. The V and J ends lost 0 bases and 8 bases respectively, with 16 bases between them. CDR3: CASSQDLRGKQEAFF. The CDR3 nucleotides read TGCGCCAGCAGCCAAGATTTGAGGGGGAAACAGGAAGCTTTCTTT.

The chain joins TRBV5-1 to TRBJ1-2; 8 nucleotides match TRBD1. The germline V gene has CDR1 SGHRS and CDR2 YFSETQ. The CDR3 is 16 residues long. Trimming removed 5 bases from V and 6 bases from J; junction bases left unmatched: 15. CDR3 sequence reads: CASRPAPSRGRNGYTF. CDR3 bases: TGCGCCAGCAGACCCGCGCCGAGCAGGGGGCGAAATGGCTACACCTTC.

V usage is TRBV3-1 (or the pseudogene TRBV3-2) and J usage is TRBJ1-1, with D perhaps matching TRBD1 (5 bases). There are 15 residues in the CDR3. Germline CDR1 reads LGHDT; CDR2 reads YNNKEL (reference sequence). Trimming removed 0 bases at V and 4 bases at J, with 12 bases between. CDR3 amino acids: CASSQDMGRVTEAFF. The CDR3 DNA is TGTGCCAGCAGCCAAGATATGGGCAGGGTCACTGAAGCTTTCTTT.

This chain connects TRBV11-2 to TRBJ2-1; tentative D call: TRBD2 (6 bases). Trimming took 1 base from V and 8 from J, leaving 15 bases between them. Germline V gene data show CDR1 as SGHAT and CDR2 as FQNNGV. This CDR3 spans 15 amino acids. Written as DNA, the CDR3 is TGTGCCAGCAGCTTAGTCGGGCCTAGCGCTGATGAGCAGTTCTTC. This translates into CASSLVGPSADEQFF.

The genes are TRBV19 and TRBJ1-3; D gene ambiguous. The CDR3 runs to 14 residues. Germline-derived CDR1 and CDR2 are LNHDA and SQIVND (reference sequence). Trimming pared 7 bases from V and 0 bases from J, leaving 10 bases between. The CDR3: CASNSPGSGNTIYF. Here the CDR3 DNA reads TGTGCCAGTAACTCCCCGGGCTCTGGAAACACCATATATTTT.

V usage is TRBV5-1 and J usage is TRBJ2-3; TRBD2 agrees at 9 bases. Trimming removed 2 bases from V and 2 bases from J; junction bases left unmatched: 6. CDR3 length equals 16 residues. The germline gives CDR1 SGHRS, CDR2 YFSETQ. CDR3 sequence (DNA): TGCGCCAGCAGCTTTGGTAGCGGGGGCACCACAGATACGCAGTATTTT. Encoded protein: CASSFGSGGTTDTQYF.

This clone was picked up one time. V gene TRBV5-1 combines with J gene TRBJ2-3, with a weak D call TRBD1 (6 bases). CDR3 length equals 14 residues. V was cut by 4 bases and J by 1 base, with 10 bases left in between. In germline, CDR1 is SGHRS, CDR2 YFSETQ. The CDR3 loop is CASSRQEGTDTQYF. The CDR3 nucleotides are TGCGCCAGCAGCAGACAGGAGGGCACAGATACGCAGTATTTT.

The V call is TRBV11-3, the J call TRBJ2-7; 8 positions match TRBD2. CDR1 and CDR2 (germline): SGHNT, YENEEA. The CDR3 consists of 14 residues. J gave up 2 bases and V 4 bases, and 4 bases lay outside the gene matches. The CDR3 sequence is CASSSQREPYEQYV. The DNA of the CDR3 is TGTGCCAGCAGCTCCCAGCGGGAGCCCTACGAGCAGTACGTC.

This clone was counted a single time. The chain has TRBV30 and TRBJ1-4; the D is unclear. The length of the CDR3 is 15 residues. The germline CDR1 and CDR2 sequences are GTSNPN and SVGIG (reference sequence). The germline V and J ends were trimmed by 7 bases and 0 bases, with 15 bases remaining between them. CDR3 region: CAYKEGRATNEKLFF. The CDR3, as DNA: TGTGCCTACAAAGAGGGAAGGGCAACTAATGAAAAACTGTTTTTT.